What follows are 32 T cell receptor beta chains derived from one specimen sequenced in a study of T-cell memory formation after mild COVID-19. TCRdb itself ran the 5' RACE reads through MiXCR, one entry per CDR3 protein. The sample has fewer than 200,000 distinct CDR3 sequences, 10% to 15% seen once. The source material was PBMCs or a T cell subset sorted from them (not recorded which). The receptors derive from a man between 18 and 35 years old who had mild COVID-19 (a few samples of this study predate the infection). Cell type and time point are not known.

In this sample, this clonotype turned up a few times. The V and J genes are TRBV9 and TRBJ2-5, with 8 bases identical to TRBD2. The CDR3 is 14 residues long. CDR1 and CDR2 (germline): SGDLS, YYNGEE. The junction had 6 bases not matched to a gene; V was cut back by 3 bases and J by 5 bases. CDR3: CASSGTLAGETQYF. DNA of the CDR3: TGTGCCAGCAGCGGAACCCTAGCGGGTGAGACCCAGTACTTC.

The chain employs TRBV7-2 and TRBJ1-4, with 10 bases that match TRBD1. The V and J ends lost 1 base and 5 bases, in that order; junction bases with no gene match: 1. Germline V CDR1 and CDR2: SGHTA, FQGNSA. The CDR3 loop spans 15 amino acids. CDR3 loop: CASSLGGQGNEKLFF. The CDR3, as DNA: TGTGCCAGCAGCTTAGGGGGACAGGGGAATGAAAAACTGTTTTTT. Drawing the rest from reference TRBV7-2 and TRBJ1-4, the complete variable domain is GAGVSQSPSNKVTEKGKDVELRCDPISGHTALYWYRQSLGQGLEFLIYFQGNSAPDKSGLPSDRFSAERTGGSVSTLTIQRTQQEDSAVYLCASSLGGQGNEKLFFGSGTQLSVL.

This clonotype was found a few times. This sequence joins TRBV3-1 and TRBJ1-2; D is uncertain. The germline V gene encodes CDR1 LGHDT and CDR2 YNNKEL (reference sequence). Trimming removed 2 bases at V and 6 bases at J, with 16 bases between. This CDR3 contains 15 residues. CDR3 sequence: CASSQLTSVTNGYTF. As DNA, the CDR3 is TGTGCCAGCAGCCAACTTACTTCCGTAACCAATGGCTACACCTTC.

The sample holds a few counts of this clonotype. In DNA, the CDR3 is TGTGCCAGCAGCTTTCGGACTAGCGGGGACAATGAGCAGTTCTTC. Its protein is CASSFRTSGDNEQFF. The chain links TRBV7-2 to TRBJ2-1; 12 bases align to TRBD2. V lost 3 bases and J lost 5; bases outside the gene matches: 2. This CDR3 has 15 residues. Germline V gene data show CDR1 as SGHTA and CDR2 as FQGNSA.

This clonotype came up a few times. CDR3 sequence reads: CASSLRVGETQYF. The DNA of the CDR3 is TGTGCCAGCAGCCTCCGGGTGGGGGAGACCCAGTACTTC. The chain employs TRBV7-2 and TRBJ2-5; D gene unclear. V was pared by 5 bases and J by 5 bases, with 12 bases between. The CDR3 sequence is 13 residues long. Germline CDR1 SGHTA, CDR2 FQGNSA.

This clonotype was found a few times. This chain connects TRBV15 to TRBJ2-7; D ambiguous. V was trimmed by 0 bases and J by 2 bases, leaving 11 bases between them. Germline V gene sequence: CDR1 LNHNV, CDR2 YYDKDF (reference sequence). CDR3 length equals 15 residues. CDR3 nucleotides: TGTGCCACCAGCAGAGATCTGAGTGCCCCCTACGAGCAGTACTTC. Translation: CATSRDLSAPYEQYF.

The rearrangement joins TRBV27 to TRBJ2-5; D may be TRBD1 (7 bases). This CDR3 is built from 13 residues. The ends were cut back, 3 bases at V and 4 bases at J, with 9 bases in the middle. The germline CDR1 and CDR2 sequences are MNHEY and SMNVEV (reference sequence). In nucleotides, the CDR3 is TGTGCCAGCAGTTTTCAGGGGGGAGAGACCCAGTACTTC. This translates into CASSFQGGETQYF.

This rearrangement joins TRBV5-1 to TRBJ2-3, with 7 bases aligning to TRBD2. This CDR3 contains 15 residues. The germline V gene encodes CDR1 SGHRS and CDR2 YFSETQ. Trimming cost V 7 bases and J 3 bases; bases outside gene matches: 11. In DNA form, the CDR3 reads TGCGCCAGCGGGACGAGCGGGGCCTCTACAGATACGCAGTATTTT. Translation gives CASGTSGASTDTQYF. Combining the CDR3 with reference TRBV5-1 and TRBJ2-3 gives the whole variable domain KAGVTQTPRYLIKTRGQQVTLSCSPISGHRSVSWYQQTPGQGLQFLFEYFSETQRNKGNFPGRFSGRQFSNSRSEMNVSTLELGDSALYLCASGTSGASTDTQYFGPGTRLTVL.

This clonotype was found a few times. This rearrangement joins TRBV5-1 to TRBJ2-7, with D maybe TRBD1 (5 bases). Germline assignment: CDR1 SGHRS and CDR2 YFSETQ. The ends were cut back, 0 bases at V and 4 bases at J, with 11 bases in the middle. This CDR3 comprises 14 residues. CDR3 loop: CASSLEGSGYEQYV. As DNA, the CDR3 is TGCGCCAGCAGCTTGGAGGGGTCGGGTTACGAGCAGTACGTC.

A few counts support this clonotype. This sequence joins TRBV5-1 and TRBJ1-2; D perhaps matches TRBD1 (5 bases). V was trimmed by 4 bases and J by 4 bases, leaving 17 bases between them. CDR3 length equals 15 residues. Germline loops: CDR1 SGHRS, CDR2 YFSETQ. The CDR3 loop reads CASSPGGGDLYGYTF. The CDR3, as DNA: TGCGCCAGCAGCCCGGGCGGGGGGGACCTCTATGGCTACACCTTC.

Many counts were recorded for this clonotype. The chain has TRBV7-7 and TRBJ2-1; D ambiguous. The CDR3 sequence is 13 residues long. V lost 0 bases, J lost 8 bases, and 8 bases lay in between. Looked up from germline, CDR1 is SSHAT and CDR2 is FNYEAQ (reference sequence). The CDR3 reads CASSLATGDEQFF. Written as DNA, the CDR3 is TGTGCCAGCAGCTTAGCGACCGGTGATGAGCAGTTCTTC.

This clonotype came up many times. At one end, the junction sequence differs from germline, possibly due to a read error. This rearrangement joins TRBV5-1 to TRBJ2-3; 10 nucleotides agree with TRBD1. CDR1 is SGHRS and CDR2 is YFSETQ in the germline V gene. The CDR3 covers 14 residues. The CDR3 sequence: CASSPGQGTDTQYF. CDR3 nucleotides: TGTGCCAGCAGCCCGGGACAGGGGACAGATACGCAGTATTTT.

This clonotype was found a few times. DNA of the CDR3: TGTGCCAGCAGAGTTCGAACATTTAGCTCCTACGAGCAGTACTTC. Translated: CASRVRTFSSYEQYF. This sequence joins TRBV27 and TRBJ2-7, with D hard to call. V was clipped by 6 bases and J by 0 bases, with 15 bases between them. Per germline, CDR1 MNHEY and CDR2 SMNVEV (reference sequence). There are 15 residues in the CDR3.

This clonotype came up a few times. The rearrangement uses TRBV7-9 and TRBJ1-5; D is perhaps TRBD1 (5 bases). The germline V and J ends were trimmed by 5 bases and 0 bases, with 11 bases remaining between them. The germline gives CDR1 SEHNR, CDR2 FQNEAQ (reference sequence). There are 15 residues in the CDR3. CDR3 sequence (DNA): TGTGCCAGCAGCCCGTCGACAGTTAGCAATCAGCCCCAGCATTTT. Translating gives CASSPSTVSNQPQHF.

The J gene is TRBJ2-3, the V gene TRBV10-3; D is ambiguous. The CDR3 length is 13 residues. V shed 6 bases and J shed 1 base, with 8 bases lying between them. Germline V gives CDR1 ENHRY, CDR2 SYGVKD. CDR3 coding DNA: TGTGCCATCAGGGATTCGGGCACAGATACGCAGTATTTT. This gives the protein CAIRDSGTDTQYF.

The V gene is TRBV6-2 or TRBV6-3, the J gene TRBJ1-1; D is unclear. The CDR3 covers 12 residues. With 1 base removed from V and 6 bases from J, the gap between germline ends came to 6 bases. CDR1 MNHEY and CDR2 SVGEGT come from the germline V gene. This chain's CDR3 is CASSYFRAEAFF. CDR3 DNA: TGTGCCAGCAGTTACTTCCGGGCTGAAGCTTTCTTT.

This clonotype has only a few counts. This chain uses TRBV6-2 or TRBV6-3 with TRBJ1-2; D not certain. The CDR3 consists of 11 residues. Germline loops: CDR1 MNHEY, CDR2 SVGEGT. Trimming removed 6 bases at V and 4 bases at J, with 6 bases between. The CDR3 protein is CASRTGYGYTF. In DNA, the CDR3 is TGTGCCAGCAGGACCGGCTATGGCTACACCTTC.

The sample holds a few counts of this clonotype. This chain connects TRBV7-8 to TRBJ2-5; a possible D gene is TRBD2 (6 bases). Trimming pared 1 base from V and 1 base from J, leaving 10 bases between. This CDR3 region has 15 residues. Germline V gene sequence: CDR1 SGHVS, CDR2 FQNEAQ. CDR3 in amino acids: CASSLDRGIQETQYF. CDR3 coding DNA: TGTGCCAGCAGCTTAGATCGGGGGATCCAAGAGACCCAGTACTTC.

This clonotype was counted at least ten times. The genes are TRBV7-8 and TRBJ2-2; maybe TRBD1 (7 bases). The V gene lost 5 bases and the J gene lost 6 bases, with 22 bases spanning the gap. CDR1 SGHVS and CDR2 FQNEAQ come from the germline V gene. The CDR3 length is 17 residues. CDR3 nucleotide sequence: TGTGCCAGCAGCAACAACGACAGGGAGGTAGTGGCCGGGGAGCTGTTTTTT. As protein: CASSNNDREVVAGELFF.

There are many counts of this clonotype. This chain joins TRBV7-2 and TRBJ1-6; D is undetermined. Deletions cut 3 bases from V and 10 bases from J, with 10 bases between. Germline V lookup: CDR1 SGHTA, CDR2 FQGNSA. The CDR3 extends over 13 amino acids. In DNA form, the CDR3 reads TGTGCCAGCAGCTTCCTCGGGGAGTCACCCCTCCACTTT. This encodes CASSFLGESPLHF.

This clonotype has more than one count but fewer than ten. The chain uses TRBV13 and TRBJ2-5; D may be TRBD1 or TRBD2 (5 bases each). Germline assignment: CDR1 PRHDT and CDR2 FYEKMQ (reference sequence). The CDR3 is 16 amino acids. Between the trimmed V and J ends, which lost 5 bases and 2 bases, there was a span of 18 bases. The CDR3 loop reads CASSRGEGSGQETQYF. Here the CDR3 DNA reads TGTGCCAGCAGCCGGGGCGAGGGAAGTGGGCAAGAGACCCAGTACTTC.

This clonotype came up a few times. The rearrangement joins TRBV2 to TRBJ2-7; no clear D. This CDR3 has 13 residues. Per germline, CDR1 SNHLY and CDR2 FYNNEI. V lost 2 bases and J lost 3, with 8 bases in between. CDR3 nucleotides: TGTGCCAGCAGTGAACGGACGGTCTACGAGCAGTACTTC. Protein: CASSERTVYEQYF.

This chain joins TRBV4-1 and TRBJ1-2; 11 bases align to TRBD1. Germline V lookup: CDR1 MGHRA, CDR2 YSYEKL. The CDR3 extends over 16 amino acids. V was pared by 0 bases and J by 5 bases, with 5 bases of the junction left unmatched. CDR3 residues: CASSQEGTGGFYGYTF. In nucleotides, the CDR3 is TGCGCCAGCAGCCAAGAGGGGACAGGGGGGTTTTATGGCTACACCTTC.

The genes are TRBV7-2 and TRBJ2-3; possibly TRBD1 for D (7 bases). The CDR3 covers 12 residues. V lost 3 bases and J lost 10, with 11 bases in between. Germline CDR1 and CDR2: SGHTA and FQGNSA. In nucleotides, the CDR3 is TGTGCCAGCAGCTTTGCCAGGGGGGCGCAGTATTTT. It codes for CASSFARGAQYF.

This chain joins TRBV7-2 and TRBJ1-2; D ambiguous. Germline CDR1 SGHTA, CDR2 FQGNSA. V lost 5 bases, J lost 8 bases, and 12 bases lay in between. The CDR3 extends over 12 amino acids. The CDR3 reads CASSQGYEGYTF. As DNA, the CDR3 is TGTGCCAGCAGCCAAGGGTACGAAGGCTACACCTTC.

In this sample, this clonotype turned up a few times. V usage is TRBV10-3 and J usage is TRBJ2-1; D possibly corresponds to TRBD1 (5 bases). Germline V CDR1 and CDR2: ENHRY, SYGVKD. Trimming cost V 0 bases and J 8 bases, with 14 bases left between them. This CDR3 has 15 residues. CDR3 nucleotide sequence: TGTGCCATCAGTGAGTCTCTTGGGCAGGGCGATGAGCAGTTCTTC. This gives the protein CAISESLGQGDEQFF.

The chain is built from TRBV25-1 and TRBJ2-1; possible D gene TRBD1, 5 bases. Germline V gene lookup returns CDR1 MGHDK and CDR2 SYGVNS. Trimming stripped 4 bases from V and 0 bases from J, with 7 bases between. This CDR3 comprises 14 residues. The CDR3 here is CASSGQSSYNEQFF. The CDR3 region has the DNA TGTGCCAGCAGTGGACAGAGCTCCTACAATGAGCAGTTCTTC. Together with reference TRBV25-1 and TRBJ2-1, the CDR3 gives the full variable domain: EADIYQTPRYLVIGTGKKITLECSQTMGHDKMYWYQQDPGMELHLIHYSYGVNSTEKGDLSSESTVSRIRTEHFPLTLESARPSHTSQYLCASSGQSSYNEQFFGPGTRLTVL.

This chain links TRBV19 with TRBJ2-3; 7 nucleotides agree with TRBD1. V was clipped by 7 bases and J by 0 bases; unmatched bases: 4. The CDR3 totals 14 residues. Germline V gives CDR1 LNHDA, CDR2 SQIVND (reference sequence). CDR3: CASTRTGSTDTQYF. DNA for the CDR3: TGTGCCAGTACTCGGACAGGTAGCACAGATACGCAGTATTTT. Combining the CDR3 with reference TRBV19 and TRBJ2-3 gives the whole variable domain DGGITQSPKYLFRKEGQNVTLSCEQNLNHDAMYWYRQDPGQGLRLIYYSQIVNDFQKGDIAEGYSVSREKKESFPLTVTSAQKNPTAFYLCASTRTGSTDTQYFGPGTRLTVL.

This clonotype was counted between two and nine times. The chain joins TRBV6-5 to TRBJ2-1; 12 nucleotides agree with TRBD2. Germline trimming cut 1 base from V and 9 bases from J; bases unmatched to any gene: 7. Germline V gene lookup returns CDR1 MNHEY and CDR2 SVGAGI. The CDR3 length is 16 residues. The CDR3 loop reads CASSYYASGGVVEQFF. The DNA for the CDR3 is TGTGCCAGCAGTTACTATGCTAGCGGGGGGGTCGTTGAGCAGTTCTTC.

This chain joins TRBV29-1 and TRBJ2-7; no clear D. CDR1 and CDR2 (germline): SQVTM, ANQGSEA. CDR3 size: 9 residues. V was cut by 5 bases and J by 4 bases, with 3 bases left in between. The DNA of the CDR3 is TGCAGCGTTAAATACGAGCAGTACGTC. Residues: CSVKYEQYV.

This clonotype was detected only a few times. This chain links TRBV12-5 with TRBJ1-5, with D perhaps matching TRBD1 (5 bases). The CDR3 is 17 amino acids. Trimming removed 0 bases at V and 2 bases at J, with 14 bases between. Germline values: CDR1 LGHNT, CDR2 FRNRAP. CDR3 in DNA: TGTGCTAGTGGTTTGGTACTCGGGCAGGGTGGCAATCAGCCCCAGCATTTT. Its protein is CASGLVLGQGGNQPQHF.

This clonotype turned up a few times. This rearrangement joins TRBV7-6 to TRBJ1-2; no reliable D call. Trimming stripped 4 bases from V and 6 bases from J, with 9 bases between. The length of the CDR3 is 12 residues. The germline CDR1 and CDR2 sequences are SGHVS and FNYEAQ. The CDR3 DNA reads as TGTGCCAGCAGCTCAAGGACGAATGGCTACACCTTC. Protein sequence: CASSSRTNGYTF.